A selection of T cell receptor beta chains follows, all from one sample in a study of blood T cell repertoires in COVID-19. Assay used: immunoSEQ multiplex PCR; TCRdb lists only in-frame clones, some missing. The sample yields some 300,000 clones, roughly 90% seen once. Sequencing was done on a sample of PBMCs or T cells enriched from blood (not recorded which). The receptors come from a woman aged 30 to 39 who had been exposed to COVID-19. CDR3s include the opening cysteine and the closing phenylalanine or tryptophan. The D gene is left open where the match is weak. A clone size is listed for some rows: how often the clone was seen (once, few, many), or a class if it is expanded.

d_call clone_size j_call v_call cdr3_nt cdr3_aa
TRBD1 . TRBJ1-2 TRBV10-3 TGTGCCATCACTTTGACAGGGGGTTATGGCTACACCTTC CAITLTGGYGYTF
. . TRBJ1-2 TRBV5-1 TGCGCCAGCAGCTTGGAGGGAGGGACCCATGGCTACACCTTC CASSLEGGTHGYTF
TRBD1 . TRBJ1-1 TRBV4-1 TGCGCCAGCAGCCGATGGACAGGCGAAATGAACACTGAAGCTTTCTTT CASSRWTGEMNTEAFF
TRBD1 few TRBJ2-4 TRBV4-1 TGCGCCAGCAGCCAAAATAGGGACAGCTCGGTTCAGTACTTC CASSQNRDSSVQYF
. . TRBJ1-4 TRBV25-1 TGTGCCAGCAGTGACAGGGGAAGAGAAGAAAAACTGTTTTTT CASSDRGREEKLFF
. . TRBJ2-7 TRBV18 TGTGCCAGCTCACCCGCCTCGGGGGAGCAGTACTTC CASSPASGEQYF
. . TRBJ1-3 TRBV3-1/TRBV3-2 TGTGCCAGCAGCCAAGAGTGGCAGGGACTTGGAAACACCATATATTTT CASSQEWQGLGNTIYF
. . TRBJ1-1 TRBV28 TGTGCCAGCAGTTTAAGGGGTGGAAGAACTGAAGCTTTCTTT CASSLRGGRTEAFF
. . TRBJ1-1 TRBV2 TGTGCCAGCAGTGAAGCGCTGGGCAGTCAACACACTGAAGCTTTCTTT CASSEALGSQHTEAFF
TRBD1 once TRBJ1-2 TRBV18 TGTGCCAGCACAGAGACAGGGGTTAATGGCTACACCTTC CASTETGVNGYTF
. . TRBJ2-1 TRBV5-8 TGTGCCAGCAGCTTGGGACAGCCAAATGAGCAGTTCTTC CASSLGQPNEQFF
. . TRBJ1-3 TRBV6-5 TGTGCCAGCAGACCCGACGCGGGCTCTGGAAACACCATATATTTT CASRPDAGSGNTIYF
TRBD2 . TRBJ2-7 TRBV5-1 TGCGCCAGCAGCACCGGGACTAGTCTCTACGAGCAGTACTTC CASSTGTSLYEQYF
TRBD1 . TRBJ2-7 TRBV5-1 TGCGCCAGCAGCCCTCCCGGACAGGTCCCCTCCTACGAGCAGTACTTC CASSPPGQVPSYEQYF
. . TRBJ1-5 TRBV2 TGTGCCAGCAGTGACAGGGGTAATCAGCCCCAGCATTTT CASSDRGNQPQHF
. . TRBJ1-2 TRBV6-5 TGTGCCATCCGGAGGGGGGGCTATGGCTACACCTTC CAIRRGGYGYTF
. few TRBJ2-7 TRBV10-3 TGTGCCATCAGTGAGTCCCATGGTAGCTCCTACGAGCAGTACTTC CAISESHGSSYEQYF
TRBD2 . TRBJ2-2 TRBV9 TGTGCCAGCAGCGTTCGGACTAGCGGGGGCGGTAACACCGGGGAGCTGTTTTTT CASSVRTSGGGNTGELFF
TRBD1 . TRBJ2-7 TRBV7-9 TGTGCCAGCAGCTTGGGGACAGGGCCGTACGAGCAGTACTTC CASSLGTGPYEQYF
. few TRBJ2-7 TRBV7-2 TGTGCCAGCAGCTTAGGTCCTATCTACGAGCAGTACTTC CASSLGPIYEQYF
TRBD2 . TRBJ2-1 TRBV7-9 TGTGCCAGCAGCTCCCCTCGGGGGGACCCCAATTGGGAGCAGTTCTTC CASSSPRGDPNWEQFF
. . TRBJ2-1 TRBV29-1 TGCAGCGTTGACCAGGGAATAAGCTCCTACAATGAGCAGTTCTTC CSVDQGISSYNEQFF
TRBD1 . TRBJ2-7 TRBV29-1 TGCAGCGTTGACCTGACAGGGAGCCCCTACGAGCAGTACTTC CSVDLTGSPYEQYF
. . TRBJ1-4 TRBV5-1 TGCGCCAGCAGCCCGCCGGAGGGCTTAACCGAAAAACTGTTTTTT CASSPPEGLTEKLFF
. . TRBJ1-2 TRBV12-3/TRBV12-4 TGTGCCAGCAGTTTGAGTCAGGTTTTGGGCTACACCTTC CASSLSQVLGYTF